This entry features one T cell receptor (beta chain) sequence. The same CDR3 arises from other DNA sequences in this sample as well. As originally analysed: Cell counts per sample came from amplifying reference gene primers. The table came from immunoSEQ multiplex PCR; TCRdb's copy has only in-frame clones and leaves some out. The DNA gave D and trimming, while V, J and clone size come from that table. The sample records about 290,000 clones, 70% to 90% being singletons. The data stem from a study of blood T cell repertoires in COVID-19. Looking at the study overall: PBMCs, B-cell-depleted T cells, or T cells provided the cDNA or gDNA that made up the material.

The CDR3 is 13 residues long. Germline V gene sequence: CDR1 MRHNA, CDR2 SNTAGT. Between the trimmed V and J ends, which lost 2 bases and 5 bases, there was a span of 9 bases. The chain uses TRBV6-4 and TRBJ1-1; perhaps TRBD1 as D (5 bases). Sequencing was performed on peripheral blood. The clonotype originates from a woman aged 45 to 65 with active or convalescent COVID-19. CDR3 protein: CASSDRGGTEAFF. The CDR3 bases are TGTGCCAGCAGTGACCGGGGGGGGACTGAAGCTTTCTTT.